The 20 T cell receptor beta chains in this list originate from one sample, sequenced in a study of shared clonotypes between healthy human individuals (dated by TCRdb to about 2020). The protocol used for the library was the immunoSEQ multiplex PCR assay. Entries here come from immuneACCESS through TCRdb and include only in-frame sequences with V and J called. Some clones fail to appear in such tables; in the studies checked, an unresolved V gene covers under half of the shortfall, and the cause of the remainder is unknown. The sample data list some 900,000 clones, and 70% to 85% of these were observed just once. The ten largest clones capture around 1.5% of the sample. The sequenced sample consisted of memory CD4+ T cells sorted from blood. The meaning of the sample's cell subset or site label: CD45RA-negative fraction. The receptors here all came from a man aged 18 to 29 in good health.

The rearrangement uses TRBV11-2 and TRBJ2-7, with 9 bases lining up with TRBD1. The CDR3 is 15 amino acids. With V trimmed by 5 bases and J by 5 bases, 10 bases remained unmatched. CDR1 is SGHAT and CDR2 is FQNNGV in the germline V gene. In DNA, the CDR3 is TGTGCCAGCAGCGGTGGGACAGGGCCCATGCACGAGCAGTACTTC. Translating gives CASSGGTGPMHEQYF.

In this sample, this clone turned up many times. The CDR3 here is CASNKNRDYEQYF. DNA of the CDR3: TGTGCCAGCAACAAGAACAGGGATTACGAGCAGTACTTC. V usage is TRBV6-1 and J usage is TRBJ2-7, with a tentative D call TRBD1 (6 bases). The ends were cut back, 7 bases at V and 4 bases at J, with 14 bases in the middle. The CDR3 consists of 13 residues. The germline gives CDR1 MNHNS, CDR2 SASEGT.

The J gene is TRBJ2-7, the V gene TRBV6-1; possibly TRBD1 for D (6 bases). Deletions cut 6 bases from V and 4 bases from J, with 16 bases between. This CDR3 is 14 amino acids long. The germline V gene encodes CDR1 MNHNS and CDR2 SASEGT. The CDR3 nucleotides are TGTGCCAGCAGACCTCAGGGGTGGGCTTACGAGCAGTACTTC. Translation gives CASRPQGWAYEQYF.

The chain couples TRBV14 to TRBJ1-1; D may be TRBD1 (5 bases). This CDR3 is built from 15 residues. With 2 bases removed from V and 5 bases from J, the gap between germline ends came to 15 bases. Germline-derived CDR1 and CDR2 are SGHDN and FVKESK. The CDR3 nucleotides are TGTGCCAGCAGCCAAATCACAGGAAAATGGACTGAAGCTTTCTTT. Translation: CASSQITGKWTEAFF.

The chain carries TRBV30 and TRBJ1-2; a weak D match, TRBD1 (5 bases). This CDR3 is built from 14 residues. Germline V CDR1 and CDR2: GTSNPN, SVGIG (reference sequence). Trimming cost V 0 bases and J 4 bases, with 12 bases left between them. CDR3 amino acids: CAWSVIRASYGYTF. The CDR3 nucleotides are TGTGCCTGGAGTGTAATCAGGGCAAGCTATGGCTACACCTTC. Full variable domain (rest looked up from reference TRBV30 and TRBJ1-2): SQTIHQWPATLVQPVGSPLSLECTVEGTSNPNLYWYRQAAGRGLQLLFYSVGIGQISSEVPQNLSASRPQDRQFILSSKKLLLSDSGFYLCAWSVIRASYGYTFGSGTRLTVV.

The genes are TRBV6-1 and TRBJ1-3, with D unclear. CDR3 size: 15 residues. Germline-derived CDR1 and CDR2 are MNHNS and SASEGT. The V gene lost 7 bases and the J gene lost 0 bases, with 13 bases spanning the gap. CDR3 amino acids: CASKLTDSSGNTIYF. CDR3 coding DNA: TGTGCCAGCAAATTGACCGATAGCTCTGGAAACACCATATATTTT.

This clone showed up just once. The gene calls are TRBV9 and TRBJ2-3; D is perhaps TRBD1 (7 bases). Germline CDR1 reads SGDLS; CDR2 reads YYNGEE. Trimming took 6 bases from V and 3 from J, leaving 23 bases between them. The CDR3 consists of 17 residues. The CDR3 sequence: CASTSPGGTEVTDTQYF. CDR3 in DNA: TGTGCCAGCACCTCTCCAGGGGGGACAGAGGTTACAGATACGCAGTATTTT.

This chain links TRBV4-2 with TRBJ1-3; TRBD1 matches at 10 bases. Germline-derived CDR1 and CDR2 are LGHNA and YNFKEQ. V shed 1 base, J shed 3 bases, and the junction held 6 bases outside the gene matches. CDR3 length equals 17 residues. The CDR3 loop reads CASSQAFGTGDGNTIYF. The DNA of the CDR3 is TGTGCCAGCAGCCAAGCCTTCGGGACAGGGGATGGAAACACCATATATTTT.

This clone occurred many times. This chain connects TRBV20-1 to TRBJ1-1; no definite D call. The CDR3 has 10 amino acids. CDR1 DFQATT and CDR2 SNEGSKA come from the germline V gene (reference sequence). Trimming stripped 3 bases from V and 3 bases from J, with 2 bases between. For the CDR3, the DNA is TGCAGTGCTAGGCACACTGAAGCTTTCTTT. As protein: CSARHTEAFF.

This chain joins TRBV7-2 and TRBJ2-7; 13 nucleotides align to TRBD2. V was pared by 1 base and J by 9 bases, with 3 bases of the junction left unmatched. The CDR3 loop spans 14 amino acids. CDR1 is SGHTA, CDR2 FQGNSA, per germline. Here the CDR3 reads CASSLGLAGGTQYF. CDR3 nucleotide sequence: TGTGCCAGCAGCTTAGGACTAGCGGGAGGTACGCAGTACTTC.

In this sample, this clone turned up once. This chain uses TRBV2 with TRBJ1-1; no clear D gene. The CDR3 has 15 amino acids. Germline CDR1 and CDR2: SNHLY and FYNNEI. V dropped 6 bases and J dropped 2 bases, with 16 bases sitting between them. The CDR3 bases are TGTGCCAGCAGGGGCATAGACTCATTTAACACTGAAGCTTTCTTT. This codes for CASRGIDSFNTEAFF.

The rearrangement uses TRBV29-1 and TRBJ2-1; no firm D call. Germline lookup yields CDR1 SQVTM and CDR2 ANQGSEA. This CDR3 spans 12 amino acids. V lost 4 bases and J lost 8, with 12 bases in between. Here the CDR3 DNA reads TGCAGCGTTGGGGTTACCTGGGATGAGCAGTTCTTC. Amino acids: CSVGVTWDEQFF.

This clone was observed once. This rearrangement joins TRBV30 to TRBJ1-2, with TRBD1 as a possible D gene (6 bases). In germline, CDR1 is GTSNPN, CDR2 SVGIG (reference sequence). This CDR3 comprises 13 residues. Trimming removed 5 bases at V and 4 bases at J, with 14 bases between. CDR3 nucleotide sequence: TGTGCCTGGGGTAGCGGGGGCGTCTATGGCTACACCTTC. Translating it yields CAWGSGGVYGYTF.

The V call is TRBV7-2, the J call TRBJ1-3; no clear D. Trimming removed 2 bases at V and 0 bases at J, with 8 bases between. Germline CDR1 and CDR2: SGHTA and FQGNSA. The CDR3 totals 15 residues. The CDR3 sequence: CASSLSWRSGNTIYF. CDR3 nucleotide sequence: TGTGCCAGCAGCTTATCGTGGCGCTCTGGAAACACCATATATTTT. Together with reference TRBV7-2 and TRBJ1-3, the CDR3 gives the full variable domain: GAGVSQSPSNKVTEKGKDVELRCDPISGHTALYWYRQSLGQGLEFLIYFQGNSAPDKSGLPSDRFSAERTGGSVSTLTIQRTQQEDSAVYLCASSLSWRSGNTIYFGEGSWLTVV.

This sequence joins TRBV28 and TRBJ2-2; 7 bases align to TRBD1. The CDR3 extends over 16 amino acids. The germline V gene has CDR1 MDHEN and CDR2 SYDVKM. Trimming took 3 bases from V and 5 from J; bases not matched to a gene: 9. The CDR3 spells CASSFPQGEYTGELFF. CDR3 bases: TGTGCCAGCAGTTTCCCGCAGGGGGAGTATACCGGGGAGCTGTTTTTT.

The chain combines TRBV9 with TRBJ2-1; D is unresolved. Germline V gene sequence: CDR1 SGDLS, CDR2 YYNGEE. Trimming took 4 bases from V and 3 from J, leaving 14 bases between them. The CDR3 sequence is 15 residues long. CDR3 in amino acids: CASSPQGDFYNEQFF. The CDR3 DNA reads TGTGCCAGCAGCCCCCAAGGAGACTTCTACAATGAGCAGTTCTTC.

The chain links TRBV6-1 to TRBJ1-1, with 7 positions matching TRBD1. This CDR3 contains 13 residues. Germline V gene sequence: CDR1 MNHNS, CDR2 SASEGT. J gave up 8 bases and V 5 bases, and 8 bases lay outside the gene matches. The CDR3 DNA sequence: TGTGCCAGCAGTTTTTGGGACAGTAGCGAAGCTTTCTTT. Protein product: CASSFWDSSEAFF.

This clone showed up just once. The V call is TRBV7-2, the J call TRBJ2-3; D not certain. This CDR3 spans 11 amino acids. Trimming removed 6 bases at V and 8 bases at J, with 9 bases between. Germline V gene sequence: CDR1 SGHTA, CDR2 FQGNSA. The CDR3 region is CASRLTITQYF. For the CDR3, the DNA is TGTGCCAGCAGGCTGACGATTACGCAGTATTTT.

The chain carries TRBV7-8 and TRBJ2-6, with 7 bases aligning to TRBD1. The germline V gene encodes CDR1 SGHVS and CDR2 FQNEAQ. The trim removed 5 bases at V and 2 bases at J, leaving 6 bases unmatched. This CDR3 has 16 amino acids. CDR3 bases: TGTGCCAGCAGCGCGACAGGGACCCCTGGGGCCAACGTCCTGACTTTC. Amino acids: CASSATGTPGANVLTF. The full variable domain, rest sourced from reference TRBV7-8 and TRBJ2-6, is GAGVSQSPRYKVAKRGQDVALRCDPISGHVSLFWYQQALGQGPEFLTYFQNEAQLDKSGLPSDRFFAERPEGSVSTLKIQRTQQEDSAVYLCASSATGTPGANVLTFGAGSRLTVL.

The chain recombines TRBV9 with TRBJ2-2, with TRBD1 as a possible D gene (5 bases). The germline V and J ends were trimmed by 2 bases and 0 bases, with 8 bases remaining between them. The CDR3 consists of 15 residues. CDR1 SGDLS and CDR2 YYNGEE come from the germline V gene. CDR3 sequence (DNA): TGTGCCAGCAGCGTTGGACATACGAACACCGGGGAGCTGTTTTTT. The encoded protein is CASSVGHTNTGELFF.